The 21 T cell receptor beta chains below come from one sample, sequenced in a study of blood T cell repertoires in COVID-19. Sequenced by immunoSEQ multiplex PCR; TCRdb stores in-frame clones only, minus some. The sample shows some 140,000 clones, roughly four fifths of them seen only once. Material: PBMCs or T cells enriched from blood (not recorded which). All receptors come from a man aged 35 to 55 with acute COVID-19.

V and J are TRBV19 and TRBJ1-3, with TRBD1 matching over 8 bases. V lost 5 bases, J lost 2 bases, and 5 bases stayed unmatched. The CDR3 has 15 amino acids. In germline, CDR1 is LNHDA, CDR2 SQIVND (reference sequence). The CDR3 protein is CASSPGTGTGNTIYF. DNA of the CDR3: TGTGCCAGTAGTCCAGGGACAGGAACTGGAAACACCATATATTTT.

This sequence joins TRBV7-9 and TRBJ2-5; D perhaps matches TRBD2 (6 bases). Trimming removed 2 bases at V and 3 bases at J, with 16 bases between. The CDR3 has 16 amino acids. The germline gives CDR1 SEHNR, CDR2 FQNEAQ (reference sequence). The CDR3 loop is CASSLWRGLQKETQYF. The CDR3 DNA follows: TGTGCCAGCAGCTTATGGCGGGGACTCCAGAAAGAGACCCAGTACTTC.

CDR3 residues: CASSPADTNYGYTF. DNA of the CDR3: TGTGCCAGCTCACCGGCAGACACTAACTATGGCTACACCTTC. The chain links TRBV18 to TRBJ1-2, with D unresolved. Trimming left V 3 bases short and J 0 bases short, with 8 bases between. Germline V gene sequence: CDR1 KGHSH, CDR2 LQKENI. This CDR3 spans 14 amino acids.

For this clone: A junction boundary mismatches the germline segment, possibly from a read error. The V gene is TRBV11-1, the J gene TRBJ1-2; no clear D gene. Germline CDR1 reads SGHAT; CDR2 reads FQDESV (reference sequence). This CDR3 has 14 residues. The DNA of the CDR3 is TGTGCCAGCACCTTAAGCGACGGAGACTATGGCTACACCTTC. Its translation: CASTLSDGDYGYTF.

The chain has TRBV3-1 (or the pseudogene TRBV3-2) and TRBJ2-2; D is unclear. CDR3 size: 13 residues. Trimming pared 1 base from V and 7 bases from J, leaving 7 bases between. CDR1 and CDR2 (germline): LGHDT, YNNKEL (reference sequence). The CDR3 coding sequence is TGTGCCAGCAGCCAAGTAGGCGGCGGGGAGCTGTTTTTT. Protein sequence: CASSQVGGGELFF.

The chain recombines TRBV28 with TRBJ2-3; 7 bases are shared with TRBD2. The CDR3 loop spans 16 amino acids. V trimming: 1 base; J trimming: 0 bases; junction bases outside the gene matches: 4. The germline CDR1 and CDR2 sequences are MDHEN and SYDVKM. In DNA form, the CDR3 reads TGTGCCAGCAGTTTATCACTAGCGTCGAGCACAGATACGCAGTATTTT. Its protein is CASSLSLASSTDTQYF.

J is TRBJ2-3 and V is TRBV5-1, with 12 bases that match TRBD2. V shed 0 bases and J 3 bases; nucleotides not matched to a gene: 2. Germline CDR1 and CDR2: SGHRS and YFSETQ. CDR3 length: 16 residues. CDR3 protein: CASSLAGLAGTDTQYF. The DNA of the CDR3 is TGCGCCAGCAGCTTGGCTGGACTAGCGGGGACAGATACGCAGTATTTT.

The genes are TRBV12-2 and TRBJ1-5; TRBD1 is the table's D call, not checked against the DNA. TRBV12-2 is a pseudogene. The CDR3 extends over 18 amino acids. CDR3 residues: CASRLSRPLGAPNQPQHF. Written as DNA, the CDR3 is TGTGCAAGTCGCTTATCCCGCCCCTTGGGGGCCCCTAATCAGCCCCAGCATTTT.

This sequence joins TRBV11-2 and TRBJ1-4; the match to TRBD1 covers 7 bases. V lost 5 bases to trimming and J lost 8 bases; unmatched junction nucleotides: 8. CDR1 and CDR2 (germline): SGHAT, FQNNGV. The CDR3 is made up of 14 amino acids. CDR3: CASSEQGSGEKLFF. The CDR3 region has the DNA TGTGCCAGCAGCGAACAGGGGAGCGGCGAAAAACTGTTTTTT.

V is TRBV7-9 and J is TRBJ1-3, with D possibly matching TRBD1 (5 bases). Germline V gene sequence: CDR1 SEHNR, CDR2 FQNEAQ (reference sequence). V was shortened by 4 bases and J by 0 bases, with 16 bases between the two germline ends. The CDR3 is made up of 17 amino acids. As DNA, the CDR3 is TGTGCCAGCAGCTCCCCGCGAGGGGACTCCTCTGGAAACACCATATATTTT. Residues: CASSSPRGDSSGNTIYF.

The V call is TRBV7-2, the J call TRBJ2-1; the D gene is possibly TRBD2 (6 bases). The CDR3 spans 15 residues. Per the germline V gene, CDR1 is SGHTA and CDR2 is FQGNSA. V was pared by 0 bases and J by 3 bases, with 9 bases between. CDR3 nucleotides: TGTGCCAGCAGCTTAGCCCTAGCGCTCTACAATGAGCAGTTCTTC. Its translation is CASSLALALYNEQFF.

The rearrangement joins TRBV10-3 to TRBJ1-4; a possible D gene is TRBD1 (6 bases). CDR1 is ENHRY, CDR2 SYGVKD, per germline. This CDR3 region has 15 residues. Trimming removed 3 bases at V and 5 bases at J, with 13 bases between. The DNA of the CDR3 is TGTGCCATCAGTGACTCGACAGGTCGGAATGAAAAACTGTTTTTT. It is translated as CAISDSTGRNEKLFF.

The chain uses TRBV18 and TRBJ2-1, with 9 nucleotides matching TRBD1. With 6 bases clipped from V and 2 bases from J, the junction kept 8 bases outside the gene matches. CDR1 and CDR2 (germline): KGHSH, LQKENI. This CDR3 has 16 amino acids. CDR3: CASSLSGQGTYNEQFF. The CDR3, as DNA: TGTGCCAGCTCGCTTTCGGGACAGGGTACCTACAATGAGCAGTTCTTC.

This clone was counted once. The rearrangement uses TRBV11-2 and TRBJ2-7; D is uncertain. Germline CDR1 and CDR2: SGHAT and FQNNGV. CDR3 size: 14 residues. Trimming shortened V by 4 bases and J by 3 bases, and 13 bases separated the two germline ends. CDR3 loop: CASSYYYPNYEQYF. CDR3 nucleotides: TGTGCCAGCAGCTATTACTACCCCAACTACGAGCAGTACTTC.

About this clone itself: The same CDR3 arises from other DNA sequences in this sample as well. This rearrangement joins TRBV5-1 to TRBJ2-3; TRBD1 matches at 8 bases. The CDR3 covers 14 residues. Germline V lookup: CDR1 SGHRS, CDR2 YFSETQ. The V and J ends lost 4 bases and 4 bases, in that order; junction bases with no gene match: 5. The CDR3 DNA follows: TGCGCCAGCAGCCTAGGACAGGGTGCAGATACGCAGTATTTT. Amino acid sequence: CASSLGQGADTQYF. Drawing the rest from reference TRBV5-1 and TRBJ2-3, the complete variable domain is KAGVTQTPRYLIKTRGQQVTLSCSPISGHRSVSWYQQTPGQGLQFLFEYFSETQRNKGNFPGRFSGRQFSNSRSEMNVSTLELGDSALYLCASSLGQGADTQYFGPGTRLTVL.

As to this clone: This sample also contains other DNA sequences that code for the same CDR3. The V gene is TRBV19, the J gene TRBJ1-5; D remains ambiguous. Germline lookup yields CDR1 LNHDA and CDR2 SQIVND (reference sequence). The V and J ends lost 3 bases and 1 base respectively, with 7 bases between them. This CDR3 has 14 amino acids. The CDR3: CASSIRGSNQPQHF. The CDR3 region has the DNA TGTGCCAGTAGTATCCGGGGAAGCAATCAGCCCCAGCATTTT.

This clone was observed a few times. Other DNA sequences of this sample code for an identical CDR3. V gene TRBV7-2 combines with J gene TRBJ2-7; possibly TRBD2 for D (5 bases). Germline values: CDR1 SGHTA, CDR2 FQGNSA. This CDR3 is 16 amino acids long. Trimming took off 0 bases at V and 1 base at J, with 13 bases between the two ends. The CDR3 protein is CASSLAMSRTSYEQYF. The CDR3 DNA is TGTGCCAGCAGCTTAGCGATGTCAAGGACTTCCTACGAGCAGTACTTC. Combining the CDR3 with reference TRBV7-2 and TRBJ2-7 gives the whole variable domain GAGVSQSPSNKVTEKGKDVELRCDPISGHTALYWYRQSLGQGLEFLIYFQGNSAPDKSGLPSDRFSAERTGGSVSTLTIQRTQQEDSAVYLCASSLAMSRTSYEQYFGPGTRLTVT.

V usage is TRBV27 and J usage is TRBJ2-7; 9 nucleotides line up with TRBD1. The length of the CDR3 is 14 residues. The junction had 6 bases not matched to a gene; V was cut back by 6 bases and J by 3 bases. Germline lookup yields CDR1 MNHEY and CDR2 SMNVEV (reference sequence). CDR3 sequence (DNA): TGTGCCAGCAGACAGACAGGGGGGAGCTACGAGCAGTACTTC. Amino acid sequence: CASRQTGGSYEQYF.

The rearrangement links TRBV6-4 to TRBJ2-1; D is ambiguous. The CDR3 is 14 amino acids. CDR1 MRHNA and CDR2 SNTAGT come from the germline V gene. Trimming took 5 bases from V and 1 from J, leaving 9 bases between them. As DNA, the CDR3 is TGTGCCAGCAGTAGAGGTAAATCCTACAATGAGCAGTTCTTC. This sequence encodes CASSRGKSYNEQFF.

This clone appeared once. V gene TRBV2 combines with J gene TRBJ2-3; 9 nucleotides line up with TRBD2. After removal of 3 bases from V and 5 bases from J, the junction contained 6 bases not matched to a gene. CDR3 length: 15 amino acids. Germline V gene data show CDR1 as SNHLY and CDR2 as FYNNEI. This CDR3 reads CASSESGGIIDTQYF. The CDR3 DNA reads as TGTGCCAGCAGTGAGAGCGGGGGGATTATAGATACGCAGTATTTT.

The rearrangement links TRBV2 to TRBJ2-3; TRBD1 matches at 7 bases. Trimming removed 6 bases from V and 4 bases from J; junction bases left unmatched: 4. The CDR3 has 13 residues. The germline V gene has CDR1 SNHLY and CDR2 FYNNEI. The CDR3 nucleotides are TGTGCCAGCAGCTACCAGGGGGCAGATACGCAGTATTTT. It encodes CASSYQGADTQYF.